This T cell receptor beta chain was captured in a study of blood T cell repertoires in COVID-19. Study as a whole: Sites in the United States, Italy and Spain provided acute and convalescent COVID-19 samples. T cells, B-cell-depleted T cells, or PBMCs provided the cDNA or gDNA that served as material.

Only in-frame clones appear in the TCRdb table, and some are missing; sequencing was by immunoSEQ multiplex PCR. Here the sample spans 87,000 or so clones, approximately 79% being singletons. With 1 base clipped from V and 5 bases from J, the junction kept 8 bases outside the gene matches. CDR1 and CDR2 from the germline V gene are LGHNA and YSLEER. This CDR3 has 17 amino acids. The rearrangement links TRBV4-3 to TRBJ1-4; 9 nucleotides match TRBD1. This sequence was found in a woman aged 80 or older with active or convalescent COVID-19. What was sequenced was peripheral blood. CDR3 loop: CASSQGAGQGLNEKLFF. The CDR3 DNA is TGCGCCAGCAGCCAAGGGGCGGGACAGGGCTTAAATGAAAAACTGTTTTTT.